This T cell receptor (beta chain) was found in a study of identical twins. Notes on the study in general: Modelling approaches yielded underestimates of out-of-frame TCR alpha sharing between monozygotic twins.

V was shortened by 0 bases and J by 3 bases, with 9 bases between the two germline ends. The CDR3 spans 14 residues. The V gene's germline CDR1 is WNHNN and CDR2 SYGVQD (reference sequence). Each donor was a healthy Caucasian. TCRdb itself ran the 5' RACE reads through MiXCR, one entry per CDR3 protein. The sample lists approximately 500,000 distinct CDR3 sequences; around 24% were seen once. This clonotype showed up just a few times. Its antigen is undetermined. These same data were also listed under a study on T cells expressing NK-cell markers. As that report states: Seven HCMV-seropositive donors and one seronegative donor made up the eight sequenced donors. Also leading the CD3+CD56-NKG2C+ fraction in a few donors were these clonotypes.

The receptor was isolated from a woman between 18 and 29 years old in good health. The sample consisted of CD4+ T cells sorted from blood. The chain recombines TRBV10-1 with TRBJ2-7, with D perhaps TRBD2 (6 bases). CDR3 protein: CASSESYGSYEQYF. CDR3 nucleotides: TGCGCCAGCAGTGAGTCTTACGGGAGCTACGAGCAGTACTTC.